This T cell receptor beta chain is drawn from a study of tumor-infiltrating lymphocytes in localized non-small cell lung cancer. This CDR3 comprises 12 residues. Looked up from germline, CDR1 is PRHDT and CDR2 is FYEKMQ (reference sequence). Trimming pared 2 bases from V and 7 bases from J, leaving 6 bases between. Method: immunoSEQ multiplex PCR; TCRdb's copy keeps in-frame clones and lacks some. The sample carries over 7,000 clones, 77% recorded once. This clone was picked up a small number of times. The sample taken for sequencing was lung tumor tissue. The origin of this receptor is a human donor with non-small cell lung cancer. This chain links TRBV13 with TRBJ2-1, with D unclear. The DNA of the CDR3 is TGTGCCAGCAGCTTATTGGAGAATGAGCAGTTCTTC. This translates into CASSLLENEQFF.